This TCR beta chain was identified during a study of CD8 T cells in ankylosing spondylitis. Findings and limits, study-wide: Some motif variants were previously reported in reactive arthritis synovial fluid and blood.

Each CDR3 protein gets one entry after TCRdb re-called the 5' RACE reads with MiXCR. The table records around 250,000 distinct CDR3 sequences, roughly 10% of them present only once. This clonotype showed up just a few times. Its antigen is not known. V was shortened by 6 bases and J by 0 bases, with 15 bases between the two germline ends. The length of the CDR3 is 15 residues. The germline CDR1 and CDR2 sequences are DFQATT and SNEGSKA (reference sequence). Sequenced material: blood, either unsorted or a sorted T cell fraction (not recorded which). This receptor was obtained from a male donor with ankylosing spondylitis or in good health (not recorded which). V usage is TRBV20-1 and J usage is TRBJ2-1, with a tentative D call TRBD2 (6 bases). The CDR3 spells CSAPGGGRSYNEQFF. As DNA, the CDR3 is TGCAGTGCACCCGGCGGAGGGCGCTCCTACAATGAGCAGTTCTTC.